The clone carrying this T cell receptor (beta chain) turned up a few times. What it binds is unknown. These data are taken from a study of T cell repertoires in cytomegalovirus infection. TCRdb re-analysed the reads in MiXCR, keeping a single row per CDR3 protein. The data contain roughly 150,000 distinct CDR3 sequences, approximately 30% of them singletons. This CDR3 has 13 amino acids. The J segment lost 2 bases and the V segment lost 4 bases, leaving 5 bases of the junction unmatched. Looked up from germline, CDR1 is DFQATT and CDR2 is SNEGSKA (reference sequence). V gene TRBV20-1 combines with J gene TRBJ2-7; TRBD1 aligns across 7 bases. The sample here was CD8+ T cells from cultured PBMCs, taken from culture after CMV antigen stimulation. This TCR came from a human donor in good health (CMV status not recorded). Some clones in this sample may be carry-over from other donors' samples. CDR3 DNA: TGCAGTGCTATGTGGGACAGCACCTACGAGCAGTACTTC. This translates into CSAMWDSTYEQYF.